This T cell receptor (beta chain) was documented in a study of cytomegalovirus exposure and HLA in healthy donors. CDR1 is MNHNS and CDR2 is SASEGT in the germline V gene. The V end was cut by 3 bases, the J end by 7 bases, with 15 bases between. This CDR3 comprises 14 residues. 60 Vbeta and 13 Jbeta primers were used in PCR. Libraries were prepared by immunoSEQ multiplex PCR; TCRdb keeps only in-frame clonotypes and omits some of them. The sample shows 45,000 to 55,000 clones, around three quarters of them seen only once. The chain links TRBV6-1 to TRBJ1-2, with a possible D match to TRBD1 (5 bases). Sequences were obtained from PBMCs. This TCR was recovered from a man under 40 in good health and CMV-seropositive. The CDR3: CASSDLTASSGYTF. The CDR3 nucleotides are TGTGCCAGCAGTGATTTGACAGCCAGTTCTGGCTACACCTTC.